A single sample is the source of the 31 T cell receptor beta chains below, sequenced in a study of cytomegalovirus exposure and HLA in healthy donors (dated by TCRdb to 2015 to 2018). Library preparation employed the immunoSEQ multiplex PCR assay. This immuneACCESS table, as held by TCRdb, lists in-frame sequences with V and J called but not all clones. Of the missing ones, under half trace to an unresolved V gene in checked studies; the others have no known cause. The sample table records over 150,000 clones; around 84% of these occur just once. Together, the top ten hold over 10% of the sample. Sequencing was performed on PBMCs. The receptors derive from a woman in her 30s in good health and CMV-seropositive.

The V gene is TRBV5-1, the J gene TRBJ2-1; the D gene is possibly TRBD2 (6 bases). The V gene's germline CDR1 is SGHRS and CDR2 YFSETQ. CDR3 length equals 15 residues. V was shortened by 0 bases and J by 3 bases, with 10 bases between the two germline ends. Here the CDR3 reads CASSLEVAVYNEQFF. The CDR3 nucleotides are TGCGCCAGCAGCTTGGAGGTAGCGGTCTACAATGAGCAGTTCTTC.

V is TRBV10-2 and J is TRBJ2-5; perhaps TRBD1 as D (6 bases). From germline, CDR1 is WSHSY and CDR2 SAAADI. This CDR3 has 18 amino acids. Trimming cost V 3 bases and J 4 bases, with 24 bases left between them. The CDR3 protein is CASSDVGSPRGFGETQYF. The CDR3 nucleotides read TGCGCCAGCAGTGATGTTGGCTCGCCGAGGGGGTTTGGAGAGACCCAGTACTTC.

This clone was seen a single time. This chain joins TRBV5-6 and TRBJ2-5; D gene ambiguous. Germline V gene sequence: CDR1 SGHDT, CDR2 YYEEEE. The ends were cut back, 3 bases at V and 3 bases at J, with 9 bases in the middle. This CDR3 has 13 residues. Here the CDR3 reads CASSSVIEETQYF. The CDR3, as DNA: TGTGCCAGCAGCTCCGTTATCGAAGAGACCCAGTACTTC.

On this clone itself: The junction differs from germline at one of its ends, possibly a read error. This CDR3 is CASSLGPSGGGAYNEQFF. The CDR3 DNA is TGTGCTAGCAGCTTAGGACCTAGCGGGGGTGGAGCCTACAATGAGCAGTTCTTC. V is TRBV7-7 and J is TRBJ2-1, with 10 nucleotides matching TRBD2. CDR1 is SSHAT, CDR2 FNYEAQ, per germline (reference sequence). The CDR3 spans 18 residues.

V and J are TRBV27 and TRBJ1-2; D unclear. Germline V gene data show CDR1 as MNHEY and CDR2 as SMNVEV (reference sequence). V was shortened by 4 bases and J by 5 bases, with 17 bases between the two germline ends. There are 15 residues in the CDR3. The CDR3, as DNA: TGTGCCAGCAGTTCCCCCGCGGCAGGAGGTTATGGCTACACCTTC. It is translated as CASSSPAAGGYGYTF.

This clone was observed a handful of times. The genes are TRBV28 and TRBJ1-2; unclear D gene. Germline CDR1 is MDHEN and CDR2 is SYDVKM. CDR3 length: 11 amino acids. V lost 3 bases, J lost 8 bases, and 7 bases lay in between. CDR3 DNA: TGTGCCAGCAGTTTTCGTGGCGGCTACACCTTC. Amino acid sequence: CASSFRGGYTF.

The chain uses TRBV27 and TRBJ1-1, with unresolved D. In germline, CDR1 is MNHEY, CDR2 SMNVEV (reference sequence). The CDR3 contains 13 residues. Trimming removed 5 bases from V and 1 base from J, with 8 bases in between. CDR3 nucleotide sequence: TGTGCCAGCAGTGCCACAGAGAACACTGAAGCTTTCTTT. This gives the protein CASSATENTEAFF.

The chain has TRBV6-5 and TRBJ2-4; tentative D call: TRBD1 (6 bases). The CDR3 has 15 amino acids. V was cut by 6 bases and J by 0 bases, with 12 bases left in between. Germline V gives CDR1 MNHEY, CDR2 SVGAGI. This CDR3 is CASRETGLAKNIQYF. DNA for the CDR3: TGTGCCAGCAGAGAGACAGGCCTAGCCAAAAACATTCAGTACTTC.

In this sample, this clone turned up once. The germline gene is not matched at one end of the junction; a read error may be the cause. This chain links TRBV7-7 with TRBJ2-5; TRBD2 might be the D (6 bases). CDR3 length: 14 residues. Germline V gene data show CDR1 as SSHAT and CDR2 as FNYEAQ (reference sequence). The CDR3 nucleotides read TGTGCTAGCAGCTTAGGGGCGGGACAAGAGACCCAGTACTTC. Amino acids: CASSLGAGQETQYF.

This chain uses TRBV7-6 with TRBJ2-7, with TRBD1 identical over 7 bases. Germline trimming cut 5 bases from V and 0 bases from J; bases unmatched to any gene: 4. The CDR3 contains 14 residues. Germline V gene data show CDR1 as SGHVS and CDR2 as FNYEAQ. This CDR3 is CASSPTGSSYEQYF. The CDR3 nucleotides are TGTGCCAGCAGCCCGACAGGGAGCTCCTACGAGCAGTACTTC.

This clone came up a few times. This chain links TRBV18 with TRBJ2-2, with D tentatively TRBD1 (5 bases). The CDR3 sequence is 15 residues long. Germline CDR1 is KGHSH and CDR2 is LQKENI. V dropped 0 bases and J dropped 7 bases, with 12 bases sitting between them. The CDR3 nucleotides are TGTGCCAGCTCACCACCGGCAGGGAAGGACGGGGAGCTGTTTTTT. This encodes CASSPPAGKDGELFF.

The CDR3 loop is CASRMGGAQPQHF. The CDR3 DNA reads as TGTGCCAGCAGAATGGGGGGGGCACAGCCCCAGCATTTT. The V call is TRBV6-1, the J call TRBJ1-5; tentatively, D is TRBD1 (6 bases). CDR3 length: 13 residues. With 6 bases removed from V and 7 bases from J, the gap between germline ends came to 13 bases. The germline CDR1 and CDR2 sequences are MNHNS and SASEGT.

CDR3 nucleotide sequence: TGTGCCAGCAGTCTCGGACTAGGTGGGCCCAATGAGCAGTTCTTC. Its translation is CASSLGLGGPNEQFF. The J gene is TRBJ2-1, the V gene TRBV27; 7 positions agree with TRBD2. Germline V lookup: CDR1 MNHEY, CDR2 SMNVEV (reference sequence). The CDR3 covers 15 residues. Unmatched junction bases numbered 10, after V lost 5 bases and J lost 6 bases.

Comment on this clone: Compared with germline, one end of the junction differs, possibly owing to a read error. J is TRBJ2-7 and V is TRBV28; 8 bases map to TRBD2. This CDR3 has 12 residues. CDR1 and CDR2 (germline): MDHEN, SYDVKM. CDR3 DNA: TGTGCCAGCAGTGACGGACTGGAGCAGCGGGGGTTC. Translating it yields CASSDGLEQRGF.

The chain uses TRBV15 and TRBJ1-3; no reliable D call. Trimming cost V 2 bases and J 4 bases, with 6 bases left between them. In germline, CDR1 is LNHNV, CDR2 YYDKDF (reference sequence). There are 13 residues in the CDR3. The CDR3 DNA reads TGTGCCACCAGCAGACCGCAGGGAAACACCATATATTTT. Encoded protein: CATSRPQGNTIYF.

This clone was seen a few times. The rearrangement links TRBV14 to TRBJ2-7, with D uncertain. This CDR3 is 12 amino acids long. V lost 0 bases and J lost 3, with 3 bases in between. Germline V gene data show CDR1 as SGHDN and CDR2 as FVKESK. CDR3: CASSQDFYEQYF. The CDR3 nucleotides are TGTGCCAGCAGCCAAGACTTCTACGAGCAGTACTTC.

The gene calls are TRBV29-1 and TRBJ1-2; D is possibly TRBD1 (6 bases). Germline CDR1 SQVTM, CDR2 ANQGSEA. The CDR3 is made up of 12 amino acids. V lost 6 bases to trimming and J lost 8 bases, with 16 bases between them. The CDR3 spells CSVAKGVGGYTF. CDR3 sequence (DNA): TGCAGCGTGGCGAAGGGGGTCGGGGGCTACACCTTC.

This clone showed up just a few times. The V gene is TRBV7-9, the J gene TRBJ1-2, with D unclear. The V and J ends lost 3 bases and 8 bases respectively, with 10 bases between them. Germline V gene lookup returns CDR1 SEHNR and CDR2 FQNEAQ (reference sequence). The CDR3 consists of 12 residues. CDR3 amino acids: CASSFSPGGYTF. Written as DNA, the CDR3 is TGTGCCAGCAGCTTTAGTCCGGGAGGCTACACCTTC.

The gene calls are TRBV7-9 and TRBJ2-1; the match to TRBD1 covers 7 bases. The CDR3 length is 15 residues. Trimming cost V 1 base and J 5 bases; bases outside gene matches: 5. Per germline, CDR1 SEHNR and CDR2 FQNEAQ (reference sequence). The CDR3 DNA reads TGTGCCAGCAGCTTAGAAGGACAGGTGAACAATGAGCAGTTCTTC. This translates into CASSLEGQVNNEQFF.

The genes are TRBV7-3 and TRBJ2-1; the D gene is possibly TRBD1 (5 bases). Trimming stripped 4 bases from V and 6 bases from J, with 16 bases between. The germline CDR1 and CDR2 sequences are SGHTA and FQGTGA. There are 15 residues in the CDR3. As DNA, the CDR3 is TGTGCCAGCAGCTACCAGGGCGGCCTGGCCAATGAGCAGTTCTTC. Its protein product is CASSYQGGLANEQFF.

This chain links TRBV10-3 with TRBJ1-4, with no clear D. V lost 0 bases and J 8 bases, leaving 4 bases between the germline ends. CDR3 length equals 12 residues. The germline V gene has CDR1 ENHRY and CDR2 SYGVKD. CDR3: CAISESGEKLFF. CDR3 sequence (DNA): TGTGCCATCAGTGAGTCTGGCGAAAAACTGTTTTTT.

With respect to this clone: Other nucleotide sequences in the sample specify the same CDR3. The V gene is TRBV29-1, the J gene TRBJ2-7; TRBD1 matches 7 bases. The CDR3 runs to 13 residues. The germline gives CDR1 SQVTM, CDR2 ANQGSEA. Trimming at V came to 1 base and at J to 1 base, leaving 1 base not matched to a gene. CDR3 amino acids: CSVEVQGSYEQYF. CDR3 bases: TGCAGCGTTGAAGTACAGGGGTCCTACGAGCAGTACTTC.

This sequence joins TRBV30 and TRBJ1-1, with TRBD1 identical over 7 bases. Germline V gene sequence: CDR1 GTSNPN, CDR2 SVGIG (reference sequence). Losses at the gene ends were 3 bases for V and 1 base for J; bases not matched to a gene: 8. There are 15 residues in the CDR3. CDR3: CAWSGDRERNTEAFF. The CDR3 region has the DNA TGTGCCTGGAGCGGAGACAGGGAAAGGAACACTGAAGCTTTCTTT.

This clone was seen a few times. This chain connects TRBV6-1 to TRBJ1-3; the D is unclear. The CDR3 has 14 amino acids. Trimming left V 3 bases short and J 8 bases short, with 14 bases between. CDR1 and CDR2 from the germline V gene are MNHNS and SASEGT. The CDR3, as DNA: TGTGCCAGCAGTGACCGAACAGTATTCGACACCATATATTTT. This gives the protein CASSDRTVFDTIYF.

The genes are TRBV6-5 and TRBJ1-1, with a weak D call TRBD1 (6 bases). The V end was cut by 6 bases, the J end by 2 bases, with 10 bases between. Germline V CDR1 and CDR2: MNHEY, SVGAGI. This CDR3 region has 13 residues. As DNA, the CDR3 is TGTGCCAGCAGCAGGGGCAGAAACACTGAAGCTTTCTTT. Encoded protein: CASSRGRNTEAFF.

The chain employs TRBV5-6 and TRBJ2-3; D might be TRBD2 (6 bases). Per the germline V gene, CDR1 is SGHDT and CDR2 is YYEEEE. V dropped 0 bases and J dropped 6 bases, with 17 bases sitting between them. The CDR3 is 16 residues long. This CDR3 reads CASSLDGAGPRDTQYF. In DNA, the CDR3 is TGTGCCAGCAGCTTGGATGGGGCGGGACCGCGGGATACGCAGTATTTT. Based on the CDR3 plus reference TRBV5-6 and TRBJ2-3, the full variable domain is DAGVTQSPTHLIKTRGQQVTLRCSPKSGHDTVSWYQQALGQGPQFIFQYYEEEERQRGNFPDRFSGHQFPNYSSELNVNALLLGDSALYLCASSLDGAGPRDTQYFGPGTRLTVL.

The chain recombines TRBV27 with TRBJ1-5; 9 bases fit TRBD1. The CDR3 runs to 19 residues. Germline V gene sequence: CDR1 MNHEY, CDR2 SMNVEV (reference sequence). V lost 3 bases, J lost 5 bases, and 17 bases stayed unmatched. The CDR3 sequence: CASSFRFFATGGEDQPQHF. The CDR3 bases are TGTGCCAGCAGTTTTCGATTTTTTGCTACAGGGGGCGAGGATCAGCCCCAGCATTTT.

The chain's CDR3 is CASSEAITGPQPQHF. The CDR3 region has the DNA TGTGCCAGCAGTGAAGCAATTACAGGGCCTCAGCCCCAGCATTTT. This chain connects TRBV2 to TRBJ1-5; possible D gene TRBD1, 6 bases. Trimming removed 0 bases at V and 6 bases at J, with 12 bases between. This CDR3 has 15 amino acids. Per germline, CDR1 SNHLY and CDR2 FYNNEI.

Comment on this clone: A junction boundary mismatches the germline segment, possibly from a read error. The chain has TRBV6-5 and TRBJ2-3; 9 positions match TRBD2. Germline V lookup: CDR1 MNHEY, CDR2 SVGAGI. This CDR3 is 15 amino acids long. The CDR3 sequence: CASSYLGTSIDTQYF. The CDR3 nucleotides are TGTGCCAGCAGCTACTTAGGGACTAGCATAGATACGCAGTATTTT.

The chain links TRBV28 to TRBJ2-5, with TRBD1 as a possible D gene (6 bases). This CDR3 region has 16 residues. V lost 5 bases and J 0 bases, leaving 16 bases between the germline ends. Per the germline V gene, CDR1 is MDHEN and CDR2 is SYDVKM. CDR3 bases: TGTGCCAGCAGTGTCTGGGACACTCGGTACCAAGAGACCCAGTACTTC. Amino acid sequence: CASSVWDTRYQETQYF. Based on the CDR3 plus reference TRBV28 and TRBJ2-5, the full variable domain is DVKVTQSSRYLVKRTGEKVFLECVQDMDHENMFWYRQDPGLGLRLIYFSYDVKMKEKGDIPEGYSVSREKKERFSLILESASTNQTSMYLCASSVWDTRYQETQYFGPGTRLLVL.

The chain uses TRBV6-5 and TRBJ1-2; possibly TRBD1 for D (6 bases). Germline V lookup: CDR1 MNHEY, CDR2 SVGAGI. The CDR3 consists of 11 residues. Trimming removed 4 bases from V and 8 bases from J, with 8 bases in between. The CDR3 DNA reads TGTGCCAGCAGTTCTGGGGGCGGCTACACCTTC. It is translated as CASSSGGGYTF.